These 28 T cell receptor beta chains share one sample of origin, sequenced in a study of regulatory T cells in long-lasting Graves disease. Time point of the sample: persistent/refractory GD, antithyroid drugs over 5 years with positive TRAb. Following extraction of RNA from PBMCs, that RNA was used to make the TCR library. Through Arm-PCR of CDR3 regions and iRepertoire HTBI primers, TCR beta libraries were built. TCRdb recomputed calls from the multiplex PCR reads with MiXCR, one row per CDR3 protein. The table includes hundreds of thousands of distinct CDR3 sequences, less than 25% detected once. The sequencing used peripheral blood mononuclear cells (PBMCs), collected when the disease was refractory, from a patient treated with antithyroid drugs. The receptors come from a female donor with Graves disease.

The chain has TRBV6-2 or TRBV6-3 and TRBJ2-7; TRBD2 is a possible D gene (6 bases). The CDR3 extends over 15 amino acids. V lost 7 bases and J lost 7, with 23 bases in between. From germline, CDR1 is MNHEY and CDR2 SVGEGT. The CDR3 sequence is CASTRPLASQHEQYF. The CDR3 region has the DNA TGTGCCAGCACCAGACCTCTAGCGTCCCAGCATGAGCAGTACTTC.

The table lists this clonotype with many counts. This chain connects TRBV6-2 or TRBV6-3 to TRBJ1-2; 8 bases fit TRBD1. V was pared by 5 bases and J by 4 bases, with 9 bases of the junction left unmatched. Germline V CDR1 and CDR2: MNHEY, SVGEGT. The CDR3 consists of 15 residues. The DNA for the CDR3 is TGTGCCAGCAGTCCCCGGACAGGGTTTGGCTATGGCTACACCTTC. Its translation: CASSPRTGFGYGYTF.

In its sample, this clonotype was seen many times. The J gene is TRBJ2-7, the V gene TRBV13; D not certain. The CDR3 has 14 amino acids. The V end was cut by 5 bases, the J end by 1 base, with 12 bases between. The germline V gene has CDR1 PRHDT and CDR2 FYEKMQ (reference sequence). DNA for the CDR3: TGTGCCAGCAGCCGTTTAGTGGGGTCCTACGAGCAGTACTTC. Translated: CASSRLVGSYEQYF.

J is TRBJ1-4 and V is TRBV7-2; TRBD1 agrees at 7 bases. From germline, CDR1 is SGHTA and CDR2 FQGNSA. This CDR3 is built from 15 residues. V lost 5 bases and J lost 4; bases outside the gene matches: 7. The CDR3 DNA reads TGTGCCAGCAGCCTAAAGGGGGCGATTAATGAAAAACTGTTTTTT. The encoded protein is CASSLKGAINEKLFF. Combining the CDR3 with reference TRBV7-2 and TRBJ1-4 gives the whole variable domain GAGVSQSPSNKVTEKGKDVELRCDPISGHTALYWYRQSLGQGLEFLIYFQGNSAPDKSGLPSDRFSAERTGGSVSTLTIQRTQQEDSAVYLCASSLKGAINEKLFFGSGTQLSVL.

This clonotype was seen many times. One junction end disagrees with the germline gene, perhaps due to a read error. The chain employs TRBV6-5 and TRBJ2-7; a weak D match, TRBD1 (7 bases). This CDR3 is 15 amino acids long. Germline values: CDR1 MNHEY, CDR2 SVGAGI. CDR3 loop: CASSNSGGGSISVYF. DNA of the CDR3: TGTGCCAGCAGTAACTCAGGAGGGGGCTCCATATCGGTATACTTC.

Note on this clonotype: This may arise from a read error, as a much more abundant clone is one base away. The chain is built from TRBV12-3 or TRBV12-4 and TRBJ1-1; D is uncertain. CDR3 length: 16 residues. The CDR3 reads CAGSFFRFEANTEAFF. The CDR3, as DNA: TGTGCCGGCAGTTTCTTTCGTTTTGAGGCGAACACTGAAGCTTTCTTT.

This clonotype was picked up many times. V usage is TRBV28 and J usage is TRBJ1-5, with TRBD1 matching over 7 bases. The CDR3 has 15 amino acids. V trimming: 6 bases; J trimming: 4 bases; junction bases outside the gene matches: 9. Germline V gives CDR1 MDHEN, CDR2 SYDVKM. Written as DNA, the CDR3 is TGTGCCAGCAGCCGTCGGACAGGTCTAAATCAGCCCCAGCATTTT. Translation: CASSRRTGLNQPQHF.

This clonotype was counted between two and nine times. V usage is TRBV5-1 and J usage is TRBJ2-7; 7 bases agree with TRBD2. The J segment lost 1 base and the V segment lost 0 bases, leaving 7 bases of the junction unmatched. This CDR3 has 16 residues. Germline V gene sequence: CDR1 SGHRS, CDR2 YFSETQ. CDR3 DNA: TGCGCCAGCAGCTTGGATCCCGGGACTATTTCCTACGAGCAGTACTTC. It encodes CASSLDPGTISYEQYF.

This clonotype has ten or more counts. The chain is built from TRBV5-6 and TRBJ2-7; no reliable D call. CDR3 length: 14 residues. V was shortened by 3 bases and J by 6 bases, with 16 bases between the two germline ends. The germline CDR1 and CDR2 sequences are SGHDT and YYEEEE. The CDR3 bases are TGTGCCAGCAGCTCAACACCCCTACCGCCCGAGCAGTACTTC. Encoded protein: CASSSTPLPPEQYF.

Only a few counts were recorded for this clonotype. The gene calls are TRBV28 and TRBJ2-1, with TRBD2 identical over 10 bases. This CDR3 is 17 amino acids long. The germline gives CDR1 MDHEN, CDR2 SYDVKM. Germline trimming cut 2 bases from V and 4 bases from J; bases unmatched to any gene: 8. This chain's CDR3 is CASSLAASGSIYNEQFF. The CDR3 nucleotides read TGTGCCAGCAGTTTAGCAGCTAGCGGGAGCATATACAATGAGCAGTTCTTC. Combining the CDR3 with reference TRBV28 and TRBJ2-1 gives the whole variable domain DVKVTQSSRYLVKRTGEKVFLECVQDMDHENMFWYRQDPGLGLRLIYFSYDVKMKEKGDIPEGYSVSREKKERFSLILESASTNQTSMYLCASSLAASGSIYNEQFFGPGTRLTVL.

This clonotype was observed at least ten times. CDR3 coding DNA: TGCGCCAGCATGACAGGGAATCAGCCCCAGCATTTT. It encodes CASMTGNQPQHF. This chain links TRBV5-1 with TRBJ1-5; 7 nucleotides align to TRBD1. V shed 6 bases, J shed 4 bases, and the junction held 1 base outside the gene matches. This CDR3 is built from 12 residues. The germline CDR1 and CDR2 sequences are SGHRS and YFSETQ.

This clonotype was observed many times. J is TRBJ1-1 and V is TRBV30; no firm D call. The CDR3 is made up of 14 amino acids. The V gene lost 3 bases and the J gene lost 4 bases, with 15 bases spanning the gap. Germline CDR1 and CDR2: GTSNPN and SVGIG (reference sequence). CDR3 in DNA: TGTGCCTGGAGCGGTGTTACCATGAGCACTGAAGCTTTCTTT. Translation gives CAWSGVTMSTEAFF.

The J gene is TRBJ2-2, the V gene TRBV24-1, with TRBD1 as a possible D gene (6 bases). The CDR3 contains 14 residues. The V gene lost 3 bases and the J gene lost 3 bases, with 7 bases spanning the gap. Per the germline V gene, CDR1 is KGHDR and CDR2 is SFDVKD. The CDR3 loop reads CATSDTGYTGELFF. DNA for the CDR3: TGTGCCACCAGTGATACAGGGTACACCGGGGAGCTGTTTTTT.

This clonotype was recorded many times. CDR3: CASSWDRMEETQYF. CDR3 DNA: TGTGCCAGCAGTTGGGACAGGATGGAAGAGACCCAGTACTTC. The chain uses TRBV28 and TRBJ2-5, with 8 bases aligning to TRBD1. V lost 4 bases and J lost 3; bases outside the gene matches: 4. Germline CDR1 is MDHEN and CDR2 is SYDVKM. The CDR3 has 14 amino acids.

This clonotype was counted many times. The CDR3 here is CASGQYLNTEAFF. CDR3 DNA: TGTGCCAGCGGACAGTACCTGAACACTGAAGCTTTCTTT. The chain carries TRBV9 and TRBJ1-1; TRBD1 is a possible D gene (6 bases). V dropped 7 bases and J dropped 0 bases, with 10 bases sitting between them. The germline gives CDR1 SGDLS, CDR2 YYNGEE. The CDR3 contains 13 residues.

This clonotype occurred many times. V usage is TRBV28 and J usage is TRBJ2-5; no clear D. CDR3 length equals 14 residues. Trimming cost V 6 bases and J 3 bases, with 14 bases left between them. The germline CDR1 and CDR2 sequences are MDHEN and SYDVKM. Here the CDR3 DNA reads TGTGCCAGCAGCCGGGCAAAAGGAAAAGAGACCCAGTACTTC. Translation: CASSRAKGKETQYF. The full variable domain, with the rest looked up from reference TRBV28 and TRBJ2-5, is DVKVTQSSRYLVKRTGEKVFLECVQDMDHENMFWYRQDPGLGLRLIYFSYDVKMKEKGDIPEGYSVSREKKERFSLILESASTNQTSMYLCASSRAKGKETQYFGPGTRLLVL.

This chain joins TRBV25-1 and TRBJ2-7; 8 positions match TRBD1. The V gene's germline CDR1 is MGHDK and CDR2 SYGVNS. The CDR3 is made up of 14 amino acids. V dropped 4 bases and J dropped 6; count of bases not matched to a gene: 8. DNA for the CDR3: TGTGCCAGCAGTGGGGACAGGCCAGGGGGCGAGCAGTACTTC. Amino acids: CASSGDRPGGEQYF.

V usage is TRBV7-2 and J usage is TRBJ1-1; D unresolved. CDR1 and CDR2 (germline): SGHTA, FQGNSA. This CDR3 spans 15 amino acids. Deletions cut 5 bases from V and 0 bases from J, with 13 bases between. CDR3 sequence reads: CASSPKTIMNTEAFF. In DNA, the CDR3 is TGTGCCAGCAGCCCCAAGACAATCATGAACACTGAAGCTTTCTTT.

This clonotype came up once. Sequence at one end of the junction differs from germline and may be a read error. The chain has TRBV12-3 or TRBV12-4 and TRBJ1-2; TRBD1 is a possible D gene (5 bases). This CDR3 contains 12 residues. CDR3 coding DNA: TGTGCCAGCGGTTTGGGGGACTATGGCTACACCTTC. Translating gives CASGLGDYGYTF.

This clonotype was observed a handful of times. This rearrangement joins TRBV7-9 to TRBJ2-5; D is ambiguous. Germline assignment: CDR1 SEHNR and CDR2 FQNEAQ (reference sequence). V lost 5 bases and J 5 bases, leaving 15 bases between the germline ends. The CDR3 consists of 14 residues. CDR3 sequence (DNA): TGTGCCAGCAGCGACCCTTTATCGGAGGAGACCCAGTACTTC. Protein sequence: CASSDPLSEETQYF. Full variable domain (outside the CDR3, taken from reference TRBV7-9 and TRBJ2-5): DTGVSQNPRHKITKRGQNVTFRCDPISEHNRLYWYRQTLGQGPEFLTYFQNEAQLEKSRLLSDRFSAERPKGSFSTLEIQRTEQGDSAMYLCASSDPLSEETQYFGPGTRLLVL.

The sample holds one count of this clonotype. A single base separates this from a much larger clone, so it may be a read error. The V call is TRBV28, the J call TRBJ2-2; TRBD2 is a possible D gene (5 bases). CDR1 and CDR2 from the germline V gene are MDHEN and SYDVKM. The CDR3 runs to 14 residues. CDR3 sequence (DNA): TGTGCCAGCAGTTTAGTAGGGAGCACCGGGGAGCTGCTTTTT. Its protein product is CASSLVGSTGELLF.

This clonotype was detected many times. This chain connects TRBV12-3 or TRBV12-4 to TRBJ2-1; D gene unclear. Trimming took off 3 bases at V and 3 bases at J, with 9 bases between the two ends. There are 14 residues in the CDR3. CDR3 sequence: CASSFLLGYNEQFF. The CDR3 region has the DNA TGTGCCAGCAGTTTTCTGTTGGGCTACAATGAGCAGTTCTTC.

To note about this clonotype: A read error may be the cause here, since a much bigger clone is one base away. This sequence joins TRBV6-2 or TRBV6-3 and TRBJ2-5, with no clear D. CDR3 size: 11 residues. Looked up from germline, CDR1 is MNHEY and CDR2 is SVGEGT. CDR3 in amino acids: CTSSAEETQYF. The CDR3 region has the DNA TGTACCAGCAGCGCAGAAGAGACCCAGTACTTC.

CDR3 sequence: CASSYGGAREAFF. CDR3 nucleotides: TGTGCCAGCAGTTACGGGGGGGCTCGCGAAGCTTTCTTT. The chain recombines TRBV6-5 with TRBJ1-1; possibly TRBD1 for D (6 bases). V lost 2 bases and J lost 8, with 12 bases in between. Germline CDR1 is MNHEY and CDR2 is SVGAGI. This CDR3 has 13 amino acids.

This clonotype was recorded a few times. The rearrangement joins TRBV7-2 to TRBJ1-5; D gene uncertain. V dropped 1 base and J dropped 8 bases, with 9 bases sitting between them. Germline CDR1 SGHTA, CDR2 FQGNSA. The CDR3 totals 13 residues. The CDR3 loop is CASSLGGREPQHF. DNA for the CDR3: TGTGCCAGCAGCTTAGGTGGGCGGGAGCCCCAGCATTTT. Using reference TRBV7-2 and TRBJ1-5 for the parts outside the CDR3, the full variable domain is GAGVSQSPSNKVTEKGKDVELRCDPISGHTALYWYRQSLGQGLEFLIYFQGNSAPDKSGLPSDRFSAERTGGSVSTLTIQRTQQEDSAVYLCASSLGGREPQHFGDGTRLSIL.

This sequence joins TRBV5-1 and TRBJ2-2; TRBD1 matches 7 bases. Germline-derived CDR1 and CDR2 are SGHRS and YFSETQ. V lost 0 bases, J lost 3 bases, and 5 bases stayed unmatched. The CDR3 totals 16 residues. The CDR3 loop reads CASSLASRGYTGELFF. The CDR3 nucleotides read TGCGCCAGCAGCTTGGCTAGCAGGGGGTACACCGGGGAGCTGTTTTTT.

This chain joins TRBV19 and TRBJ2-1, with D perhaps matching TRBD1 (5 bases). Germline-derived CDR1 and CDR2 are LNHDA and SQIVND (reference sequence). The CDR3 is made up of 16 amino acids. The V end was cut by 2 bases, the J end by 0 bases, with 11 bases between. The CDR3 nucleotides are TGTGCCAGTAGTATAATGGGGCGGAGCTCCTACAATGAGCAGTTCTTC. Its translation: CASSIMGRSSYNEQFF.

This sequence joins TRBV28 and TRBJ2-2, with TRBD2 identical over 9 bases. In germline, CDR1 is MDHEN, CDR2 SYDVKM. J lost 4 bases, V lost 3 bases, and 6 bases had no gene match. This CDR3 has 16 amino acids. CDR3 residues: CASSFLRLAVTGELFF. The DNA for the CDR3 is TGTGCCAGCAGTTTCTTGAGACTAGCGGTCACCGGGGAGCTGTTTTTT.